The 18 T cell receptor beta chains presented below share a single source sample, sequenced in a study of spatial heterogeneity in lung cancer. MiXCR was run by TCRdb on the 5' RACE reads, yielding one entry per CDR3 protein. The sample holds about 39,000 distinct CDR3 sequences; around 5.5% are singletons and the top ten take around a tenth. Sample time point: sample taken at primary tumor resection. Whole RNA, isolated from tumor, nontumor lung or frozen PBMC, was sequenced without prior sorting. The source was PBMCs, collected at surgery. The origin of the receptors is a male donor with early-stage non-small cell lung cancer.

V is TRBV18 and J is TRBJ1-4; TRBD1 matches 10 bases. Germline-derived CDR1 and CDR2 are KGHSH and LQKENI. This CDR3 is built from 16 residues. The V gene end was trimmed by 0 bases and the J gene end by 5 bases; junction bases not matched to a gene: 3. CDR3 in DNA: TGTGCCAGCTCACCACCTGACAGGGGGCGGAATGAAAAACTGTTTTTT. As protein: CASSPPDRGRNEKLFF.

This clonotype was observed many times. DNA of the CDR3: TGTGCCAGCAGCGCAGGGGAAAAACTGTTTTTT. Translating it yields CASSAGEKLFF. The rearrangement uses TRBV9 and TRBJ1-4, with D tentatively TRBD1 (5 bases). The CDR3 runs 11 residues. The ends were cut back, 3 bases at V and 8 bases at J, with 5 bases in the middle. Germline V gene lookup returns CDR1 SGDLS and CDR2 YYNGEE.

Concerning this clonotype itself: One end of the junction does not line up with germline, which may come from a read error. J is TRBJ1-5 and V is TRBV20-1; no reliable D call. The CDR3 loop spans 14 amino acids. Germline V gene data show CDR1 as DFQATT and CDR2 as SNEGSKA (reference sequence). This CDR3 reads CSASKGPSNQAQHF. CDR3 DNA: TGCAGTGCTAGTAAAGGACCTAGCAATCAGGCCCAGCATTTT.

This clonotype was picked up a small number of times. This chain connects TRBV6-2 or TRBV6-3 to TRBJ2-4, with D perhaps given as TRBD1 or TRBD2 (6 bases each). The CDR3 has 14 amino acids. Germline V lookup: CDR1 MNHEY, CDR2 SVGEGT. Trimming removed 4 bases at V and 7 bases at J, with 14 bases between. CDR3 sequence reads: CASSSGDNRNIQYF. CDR3 bases: TGTGCCAGCAGTTCGGGGGACAATCGGAACATTCAGTACTTC.

There are a few counts of this clonotype. The chain links TRBV10-3 to TRBJ2-3; TRBD2 matches 15 bases. The germline V gene has CDR1 ENHRY and CDR2 SYGVKD. CDR3 length: 18 residues. Unmatched junction bases numbered 7, after V lost 4 bases and J lost 2 bases. The CDR3 DNA is TGTGCCATCAGTGGGACTAGCGGGGGGGCCGCGTCCACAGATACGCAGTATTTT. Amino acids: CAISGTSGGAASTDTQYF.

As to this clonotype: Just one base apart from a much larger clone, this may be a read error. Likely a read error: the CDR3 ends without its conserved phenylalanine or tryptophan. This chain links TRBV20-1 with TRBJ2-4; D not resolved. Per germline, CDR1 DFQATT and CDR2 SNEGSKA (reference sequence). Trimming removed 6 bases from V and 0 bases from J, with 15 bases in between. This CDR3 is 15 amino acids long. The DNA for the CDR3 is TGCAGTGCCCCGCTGGGATCTTTAGCCAAAAACATTCAGTACATC. Protein: CSAPLGSLAKNIQYI.

This clonotype was seen ten or more times. DNA of the CDR3: TGTGCCATCAAGGGACTAGCCCAAGAGACCCAGTACTTC. This gives the protein CAIKGLAQETQYF. The chain carries TRBV6-2 or TRBV6-3 and TRBJ2-5, with TRBD2 matching 9 bases. The V gene's germline CDR1 is MNHEY and CDR2 SVGEGT. V shed 10 bases, J shed 1 base, and the junction held 4 bases outside the gene matches. The CDR3 runs 13 residues.

This clonotype has a handful of counts. The chain carries TRBV4-1 and TRBJ1-2, with D unclear. The CDR3 has 13 residues. Germline V gene data show CDR1 as MGHRA and CDR2 as YSYEKL. Between the trimmed V and J ends, which lost 7 bases and 0 bases, there was a span of 9 bases. CDR3 amino acids: CASTRTTNYGYTF. For the CDR3, the DNA is TGCGCCAGCACCCGCACGACTAACTATGGCTACACCTTC.

As for this clonotype: A much bigger clone sits one base away, suggesting this may be a read error. The conserved phenylalanine or tryptophan normally closing the CDR3 is absent here, so this likely arose from a read error. The chain uses TRBV5-1 and TRBJ2-5; 7 bases map to TRBD1. CDR1 is SGHRS and CDR2 is YFSETQ in the germline V gene. The trim removed 3 bases at V and 3 bases at J, leaving 2 bases unmatched. This CDR3 is 13 amino acids long. CDR3 sequence reads: CASSSQGKETQYL. CDR3 sequence (DNA): TGCGCCAGCAGCTCACAGGGGAAAGAGACCCAGTACCTC.

The chain is built from TRBV20-1 and TRBJ2-7; 7 bases are a match to TRBD2. The germline CDR1 and CDR2 sequences are DFQATT and SNEGSKA (reference sequence). With V trimmed by 2 bases and J by 5 bases, 6 bases remained unmatched. The CDR3 contains 13 residues. The CDR3 DNA reads TGCAGTGCTAGATCCCCTCTAGCGGACGAGCAGTACTTC. Translated, it gives CSARSPLADEQYF.

This clonotype was seen ten or more times. V usage is TRBV28 and J usage is TRBJ1-6; maybe TRBD1 (6 bases). The CDR3 length is 14 residues. Germline V gene sequence: CDR1 MDHEN, CDR2 SYDVKM. V was cut by 5 bases and J by 4 bases, with 9 bases left in between. The CDR3 reads CASSLQGYNSPLHF. The CDR3 coding sequence is TGTGCCAGCAGTCTACAGGGTTATAATTCACCCCTCCACTTT.

This clonotype was detected only a few times. This rearrangement joins TRBV20-1 to TRBJ2-7; TRBD1 agrees at 7 bases. The V gene's germline CDR1 is DFQATT and CDR2 SNEGSKA (reference sequence). The CDR3 loop spans 14 amino acids. V trimming: 2 bases; J trimming: 3 bases; junction bases outside the gene matches: 7. The CDR3 DNA sequence: TGCAGTGCTAGATCGAGGGACAGCCTCTACGAGCAGTACTTC. Translated: CSARSRDSLYEQYF.

In this sample, this clonotype turned up many times. The chain carries TRBV12-3 or TRBV12-4 and TRBJ2-4; possibly TRBD2 for D (5 bases). This CDR3 comprises 13 residues. Trimming took 8 bases from V and 9 from J, leaving 17 bases between them. DNA for the CDR3: TGTGCCAGCCAACTTTCCACAGAGGGCATTCAGTACTTC. It specifies CASQLSTEGIQYF.

At least ten counts were recorded for this clonotype. V gene TRBV6-2 or TRBV6-3 combines with J gene TRBJ1-6; the D gene is possibly TRBD1 (6 bases). Germline V gene data show CDR1 as MNHEY and CDR2 as SVGEGT. The CDR3 totals 14 residues. V lost 8 bases, J lost 7 bases, and 15 bases lay in between. The CDR3 DNA reads TGTGCCAGCGTTCCGGGACACCGGAATTCACCCCTCCACTTT. This codes for CASVPGHRNSPLHF.

This clonotype was seen at least ten times. The chain employs TRBV28 and TRBJ2-7; D might be TRBD1 (7 bases). Per the germline V gene, CDR1 is MDHEN and CDR2 is SYDVKM. Trimming removed 2 bases from V and 4 bases from J, with 12 bases in between. The CDR3 sequence is 14 residues long. The CDR3 sequence: CASSLGGGEYEQYF. As DNA, the CDR3 is TGTGCCAGCAGTTTAGGAGGGGGCGAGTACGAGCAGTACTTC.

This clonotype has at least ten counts. The V gene is TRBV24-1, the J gene TRBJ1-2; 8 nucleotides agree with TRBD1. The CDR3 covers 15 residues. J gave up 4 bases and V 3 bases, and 6 bases lay outside the gene matches. CDR1 and CDR2 (germline): KGHDR, SFDVKD. The CDR3 region is CATSDHRTGTYGYTF. The CDR3 bases are TGTGCCACCAGTGATCATCGGACAGGGACCTATGGCTACACCTTC.

Only a few counts were recorded for this clonotype. This sequence joins TRBV4-1 and TRBJ2-7; the D is unclear. CDR1 MGHRA and CDR2 YSYEKL come from the germline V gene. There are 15 residues in the CDR3. V was pared by 4 bases and J by 4 bases, with 17 bases between. The chain's CDR3 is CASSPDPLTVYEQYF. The CDR3 DNA is TGCGCCAGCAGCCCTGACCCATTGACGGTTTACGAGCAGTACTTC.

The chain carries TRBV20-1 and TRBJ2-3; 10 positions agree with TRBD1. The CDR3 has 16 amino acids. Germline-derived CDR1 and CDR2 are DFQATT and SNEGSKA (reference sequence). With V trimmed by 5 bases and J by 2 bases, 10 bases remained unmatched. CDR3 DNA sequence: TGCAGTGCTGGGACCAGACAGGGGGCTACCACAGATACGCAGTATTTT. Protein product: CSAGTRQGATTDTQYF.